This T cell receptor beta chain was sequenced during a study of blood T cell repertoires in COVID-19. Study background: There were acute and convalescent COVID-19 samples, and they came from the United States, Italy and Spain. In each case, the material was cDNA or gDNA derived from T cells, B-cell-depleted T cells, or PBMCs.

Study processing details: Cell counts per sample came from amplifying reference gene primers. Libraries were prepared by immunoSEQ multiplex PCR; TCRdb keeps only in-frame clonotypes and omits some of them. That table is the source of V, J and clone size, and D and trimming were worked out from the DNA. The data show roughly 57,000 clones, with less than 75% seen just once and around 14% held by the top ten. The CDR3 has 16 amino acids. Germline CDR1 and CDR2: SGHNT and YYREEE (reference sequence). V trimming: 2 bases; J trimming: 6 bases; junction bases outside the gene matches: 12. Sequenced sample: peripheral blood. The sequence derives from a woman in her seventies with acute or convalescent COVID-19. The J gene is TRBJ2-3, the V gene TRBV5-4; 7 nucleotides match TRBD2. The CDR3 nucleotides read TGTGCCAGCAGCTTCCGCGCTAGCGGCCCAGGGGATACGCAGTATTTT. This codes for CASSFRASGPGDTQYF.